Listed here are 3 T cell receptor beta chains from one sample, sequenced in a study of vaccination and CD4 T cells after COVID-19 (dated by TCRdb to 2021 to 2024). Libraries were constructed by PCR. Data came from an Illumina iSeq 100. DNA from cultured CD4+ T cells underwent TCR sequencing with the Oncomine TCR Beta short-read assay at the Johns Hopkins FTIC core. In TCRdb, the public reads were trimmed at Q25 with fastp and aligned with MiXCR, with productive beta chains retained. Identical CDR3 protein sequences are pooled into one entry, listed with their most common genes and DNA. The sample table lists about 10,000 distinct CDR3 sequences, 35% to 45% of them with a count of one. Around 12% of the sample lies in the top ten. This specimen's treatment or condition label, per the study, means: roughly 10-day PBMC culture with coronavirus spike peptide pools or control peptides (ViraFEST assay). CD4+ T cells from unexposed donors were collected before the COVID-19 pandemic (2011-2018).

No antigen has been identified for these receptors. Sequenced input: CD4+ T cells from blood, cultured in vitro. The origin of the receptors is a human donor in good health.

V gene TRBV20-1 combines with J gene TRBJ2-1, with D maybe TRBD2 (6 bases). Germline assignment: CDR1 DFQATT and CDR2 SNEGSKA (reference sequence). The CDR3 is made up of 15 amino acids. V was trimmed by 1 base and J by 4 bases, leaving 14 bases between them. CDR3 sequence (DNA): TGCAGTGCTAGAGGCGGGGCGGCGGGTTACAATGAGCAGTTCTTC. Its translation: CSARGGAAGYNEQFF.

This clonotype was counted a few times. The chain links TRBV20-1 to TRBJ1-2, with D possibly matching TRBD1 (5 bases). The CDR3 runs to 13 residues. Germline assignment: CDR1 DFQATT and CDR2 SNEGSKA (reference sequence). Trimming stripped 5 bases from V and 4 bases from J, with 14 bases between. The CDR3 coding sequence is TGCAGTGCTCCAGGGTTGGTTAGCTATGGCTACACCTTC. Translating gives CSAPGLVSYGYTF.

This clonotype was seen a single time. V and J are TRBV20-1 and TRBJ1-1; D is possibly TRBD1 (6 bases). The CDR3 runs to 13 residues. Germline assignment: CDR1 DFQATT and CDR2 SNEGSKA (reference sequence). With 6 bases removed from V and 4 bases from J, the gap between germline ends came to 15 bases. The CDR3 DNA follows: TGCAGTGCCCCCCTAGGGGGGCGCACTGAAGCTTTCTTT. Its translation is CSAPLGGRTEAFF.